These T cell receptor beta chains were read from a single sample in a study of Ad26.COV2.S vaccination and SARS-CoV-2 variants. TCRdb's table, derived via immunoSEQ multiplex PCR, lists solely in-frame clones and lacks some. Of around 300,000 clones in the sample, approximately 86% were seen once. The specimen was peripheral blood, collected in a trial of Ad26.COV2.S vaccine versus placebo. The receptors come from a person between 18 and 60 years old who received the Ad26.COV2.S COVID-19 vaccine or a placebo. The CDR3 runs from the conserved cysteine through the conserved F or W. The order of the fields is J gene, clone size, V gene, D gene, CDR3 protein, CDR3 DNA. The D gene is left open where the match is weak. Expanded clones are given a class, and other clones once, few, many or no size at all.

j_call: TRBJ2-5; clone_size: once; v_call: TRBV4-2; d_call: TRBD2; cdr3_aa: CASSQPPGGVQETQYF; cdr3_nt: TGTGCCAGCAGCCAGCCCCCCGGGGGGGTTCAAGAGACCCAGTACTTC
j_call: TRBJ2-5; clone_size: once; v_call: TRBV7-9; d_call: TRBD2; cdr3_aa: CASSLDGRGETQYF; cdr3_nt: TGTGCCAGCAGCTTAGATGGGCGGGGGGAGACCCAGTACTTC
j_call: TRBJ1-6; clone_size: NA; v_call: TRBV7-9; d_call: NA; cdr3_aa: CASSLVRDSPLHF; cdr3_nt: TGTGCCAGCAGCTTAGTCAGGGATTCACCCCTCCACTTT
j_call: TRBJ2-1; clone_size: NA; v_call: TRBV14; d_call: TRBD2; cdr3_aa: CASSQDWGGGLLGNEQFF; cdr3_nt: TGTGCCAGCAGCCAAGATTGGGGGGGTGGGCTCCTAGGTAATGAGCAGTTCTTC
j_call: TRBJ2-1; clone_size: NA; v_call: TRBV7-8; d_call: TRBD2; cdr3_aa: CASSAWARERGRYNEQFF; cdr3_nt: TGTGCCAGCAGCGCGTGGGCCAGGGAGCGGGGAAGATACAATGAGCAGTTCTTC
j_call: TRBJ2-3; clone_size: NA; v_call: TRBV7-2; d_call: NA; cdr3_aa: CASSLILGGGVDTQYF; cdr3_nt: TGTGCCAGCAGCTTAATCCTCGGAGGGGGGGTAGATACGCAGTATTTT
j_call: TRBJ2-7; clone_size: NA; v_call: TRBV21-1; d_call: NA; cdr3_aa: CASSKLGVEYEQYF; cdr3_nt: TGTGCCAGCAGCAAATTGGGAGTTGAGTACGAGCAGTACTTC
j_call: TRBJ2-7; clone_size: NA; v_call: TRBV2; d_call: TRBD2; cdr3_aa: CASSLAGEAYEQYF; cdr3_nt: TGTGCCAGCAGTCTAGCGGGAGAGGCCTACGAGCAGTACTTC
j_call: TRBJ2-7; clone_size: few; v_call: TRBV6-1; d_call: NA; cdr3_aa: CASSEHRVYEQYF; cdr3_nt: TGTGCCAGCAGTGAACACAGGGTCTACGAGCAGTACTTC
j_call: TRBJ2-3; clone_size: NA; v_call: TRBV7-9; d_call: NA; cdr3_aa: CASSPRGPDTQYF; cdr3_nt: TGTGCCAGCAGCCCCCGTGGTCCCGATACGCAGTATTTT
j_call: TRBJ1-1; clone_size: once; v_call: TRBV29-1; d_call: NA; cdr3_aa: CSVAEGLNTEAFF; cdr3_nt: TGCAGCGTTGCGGAGGGTTTGAACACTGAAGCTTTCTTT
j_call: TRBJ2-1; clone_size: NA; v_call: TRBV6-5; d_call: TRBD2; cdr3_aa: CASTPSGTRRNEQFF; cdr3_nt: TGTGCCAGCACCCCATCCGGGACTAGGCGCAATGAGCAGTTCTTC
j_call: TRBJ2-7; clone_size: once; v_call: TRBV7-2; d_call: TRBD1; cdr3_aa: CASSSTGSHEQYF; cdr3_nt: TGTGCCAGCAGCTCGACAGGGTCCCACGAGCAGTACTTC
j_call: TRBJ1-2; clone_size: NA; v_call: TRBV7-2; d_call: TRBD1; cdr3_aa: CASSKGGQSIYGYTF; cdr3_nt: TGTGCCAGCAGCAAAGGGGGACAGTCGATCTATGGCTACACCTTC
j_call: TRBJ1-1; clone_size: few; v_call: TRBV5-6; d_call: NA; cdr3_aa: CASSFGQGSEAFF; cdr3_nt: TGTGCCAGCAGCTTTGGGCAGGGTTCCGAAGCTTTCTTT
j_call: TRBJ2-5; clone_size: NA; v_call: TRBV7-9; d_call: TRBD2; cdr3_aa: CASSLAGGPLEQETQYF; cdr3_nt: TGTGCCAGCAGCTTAGCGGGAGGGCCCCTGGAGCAAGAGACCCAGTACTTC
j_call: TRBJ2-2; clone_size: NA; v_call: TRBV28; d_call: TRBD1; cdr3_aa: CASSPWTGGRAGELFF; cdr3_nt: TGTGCCAGCAGTCCCTGGACAGGGGGAAGGGCCGGGGAGCTGTTTTTT
j_call: TRBJ1-1; clone_size: NA; v_call: TRBV7-8; d_call: NA; cdr3_aa: CASSERTVITEAFF; cdr3_nt: TGTGCCAGCAGCGAAAGAACAGTTATCACTGAAGCTTTCTTT
j_call: TRBJ2-7; clone_size: NA; v_call: TRBV11-1; d_call: NA; cdr3_aa: CASSPMGRGYYEQYF; cdr3_nt: TGTGCCAGCAGCCCAATGGGGCGAGGCTACTACGAGCAGTACTTC
j_call: TRBJ2-5; clone_size: NA; v_call: TRBV28; d_call: NA; cdr3_aa: CASTPPRRETQYF; cdr3_nt: TGTGCCAGCACCCCTCCGAGAAGAGAGACCCAGTACTTC
j_call: TRBJ2-2; clone_size: NA; v_call: TRBV27; d_call: TRBD1; cdr3_aa: CASRWDRGITGELFF; cdr3_nt: TGTGCCAGCAGATGGGACAGGGGGATCACCGGGGAGCTGTTTTTT
j_call: TRBJ1-5; clone_size: NA; v_call: TRBV6-2/TRBV6-3; d_call: TRBD1; cdr3_aa: CASSRGQGRWDQPQHF; cdr3_nt: TGTGCCAGCAGCCGAGGACAGGGGAGGTGGGATCAGCCCCAGCATTTT
j_call: TRBJ1-4; clone_size: NA; v_call: TRBV28; d_call: TRBD1; cdr3_aa: CASRPQGAPNEKLFF; cdr3_nt: TGTGCCAGCAGACCACAGGGGGCGCCTAATGAAAAACTGTTTTTT
j_call: TRBJ2-2; clone_size: few; v_call: TRBV9; d_call: NA; cdr3_aa: CASSPSFTGELFF; cdr3_nt: TGTGCCAGCAGCCCGAGCTTCACCGGGGAGCTGTTTTTT
j_call: TRBJ2-3; clone_size: NA; v_call: TRBV28; d_call: NA; cdr3_aa: CASRSYRQASTDTQYF; cdr3_nt: TGTGCCAGCAGGAGTTATAGGCAGGCTAGCACAGATACGCAGTATTTT
j_call: TRBJ1-1; clone_size: NA; v_call: TRBV4-1; d_call: NA; cdr3_aa: CASSQAVLNPEGAFF; cdr3_nt: TGCGCCAGCAGCCAAGCCGTCCTTAACCCTGAAGGGGCTTTCTTT
j_call: TRBJ2-7; clone_size: once; v_call: TRBV7-2; d_call: TRBD2; cdr3_aa: CASSLGGVAGGYEQYF; cdr3_nt: TGTGCCAGCAGCTTAGGCGGGGTAGCGGGAGGCTACGAGCAGTACTTC
j_call: TRBJ1-2; clone_size: NA; v_call: TRBV7-2; d_call: TRBD1; cdr3_aa: CASSLGGTGKGYTF; cdr3_nt: TGTGCCAGCAGCTTAGGGGGGACAGGGAAGGGCTACACCTTC
j_call: TRBJ2-1; clone_size: NA; v_call: TRBV19; d_call: TRBD2; cdr3_aa: CASSPRLAGVTNEQFF; cdr3_nt: TGTGCCAGTAGTCCCCGACTAGCGGGAGTAACTAATGAGCAGTTCTTC
j_call: TRBJ2-1; clone_size: NA; v_call: TRBV19; d_call: TRBD2; cdr3_aa: CASSMRTGGNNEQFF; cdr3_nt: TGTGCCAGTAGTATGCGGACGGGGGGGAACAATGAGCAGTTCTTC
j_call: TRBJ1-6; clone_size: NA; v_call: TRBV10-3; d_call: NA; cdr3_aa: CAISDSVRGYNSPLHF; cdr3_nt: TGTGCCATCAGTGATAGCGTCAGGGGCTATAATTCACCCCTCCACTTT
j_call: TRBJ1-1; clone_size: NA; v_call: TRBV7-2; d_call: NA; cdr3_aa: CASSSTRNTEAFF; cdr3_nt: TGTGCCAGCAGCTCAACTAGGAACACTGAAGCTTTCTTT
j_call: TRBJ2-2; clone_size: few; v_call: TRBV11-2; d_call: NA; cdr3_aa: CASSLAGVMNTGELFF; cdr3_nt: TGTGCCAGCAGCTTAGCAGGGGTCATGAACACCGGGGAGCTGTTTTTT
j_call: TRBJ2-1; clone_size: NA; v_call: TRBV5-6; d_call: TRBD2; cdr3_aa: CASSFTPGRNSYNEQFF; cdr3_nt: TGTGCCAGCAGCTTTACTCCCGGGAGGAATTCCTACAATGAGCAGTTCTTC
j_call: TRBJ1-5; clone_size: few; v_call: TRBV3-1/TRBV3-2; d_call: NA; cdr3_aa: CASSHSSNQPQHF; cdr3_nt: TGTGCCAGCAGCCACTCTAGCAATCAGCCCCAGCATTTT
j_call: TRBJ2-3; clone_size: NA; v_call: TRBV4-3; d_call: NA; cdr3_aa: CASSQGTGRGTDTQYF; cdr3_nt: TGCGCCAGCAGCCAGGGAACGGGCAGGGGCACAGATACGCAGTATTTT
j_call: TRBJ2-3; clone_size: NA; v_call: TRBV2; d_call: TRBD2; cdr3_aa: CASSLSGRTDTQYF; cdr3_nt: TGTGCCAGCAGTCTTAGCGGGAGAACAGATACGCAGTATTTT
j_call: TRBJ2-1; clone_size: NA; v_call: TRBV7-3; d_call: TRBD2; cdr3_aa: CASSPGLAGSHEQFF; cdr3_nt: TGTGCCAGCAGCCCCGGACTAGCGGGATCCCATGAGCAGTTCTTC
j_call: TRBJ1-5; clone_size: NA; v_call: TRBV28; d_call: NA; cdr3_aa: CASSFEVGVQPQHF; cdr3_nt: TGTGCCAGCAGTTTTGAGGTAGGGGTTCAGCCCCAGCATTTT
j_call: TRBJ2-7; clone_size: NA; v_call: TRBV28; d_call: NA; cdr3_aa: CASRSTGSYEQYF; cdr3_nt: TGTGCCAGCCGATCAACAGGGAGCTACGAGCAGTACTTC
j_call: TRBJ1-3; clone_size: NA; v_call: TRBV7-2; d_call: NA; cdr3_aa: CASSSRRLTGNTIYF; cdr3_nt: TGTGCCAGCAGCTCGCGGAGACTTACTGGAAACACCATATATTTT
j_call: TRBJ2-1; clone_size: NA; v_call: TRBV9; d_call: TRBD1; cdr3_aa: CASSPPSGQAYNEQFF; cdr3_nt: TGTGCCAGCAGCCCCCCCTCGGGACAGGCCTACAATGAGCAGTTCTTC
j_call: TRBJ1-4; clone_size: NA; v_call: TRBV12-3/TRBV12-4; d_call: NA; cdr3_aa: CASGQTNEKLFF; cdr3_nt: TGTGCCAGCGGTCAAACTAATGAAAAACTGTTTTTT
j_call: TRBJ2-5; clone_size: NA; v_call: TRBV9; d_call: TRBD2; cdr3_aa: CASSVTSGGETQYF; cdr3_nt: TGTGCCAGCAGCGTAACTAGCGGTGGGGAGACCCAGTACTTC
j_call: TRBJ2-6; clone_size: NA; v_call: TRBV15; d_call: NA; cdr3_aa: CKRRRGANVLTF; cdr3_nt: TGTAAAAGGAGAAGAGGGGCCAACGTCCTGACTTTC
j_call: TRBJ1-3; clone_size: NA; v_call: TRBV6-1; d_call: NA; cdr3_aa: CASSEDSRAGNTIYF; cdr3_nt: TGTGCCAGCAGTGAAGACAGTAGGGCTGGAAACACCATATATTTT
j_call: TRBJ2-1; clone_size: once; v_call: TRBV7-9; d_call: NA; cdr3_aa: CASSFQDNEQFF; cdr3_nt: TGTGCCAGCAGCTTCCAGGACAATGAGCAGTTCTTC
j_call: TRBJ2-3; clone_size: NA; v_call: TRBV9; d_call: TRBD2; cdr3_aa: CASSVGGLAGVTDTQYF; cdr3_nt: TGTGCCAGCAGCGTAGGGGGACTAGCGGGCGTCACAGATACGCAGTATTTT
j_call: TRBJ2-5; clone_size: NA; v_call: TRBV7-9; d_call: TRBD2; cdr3_aa: CASSLTPGTSGRAGETQYF; cdr3_nt: TGTGCCAGCAGCTTAACCCCCGGGACTAGCGGGAGGGCCGGAGAGACCCAGTACTTC
j_call: TRBJ1-5; clone_size: NA; v_call: TRBV21-1; d_call: NA; cdr3_aa: CASSTGWRQGSAGNQPQHF; cdr3_nt: TGTGCCAGCAGCACGGGCTGGCGACAGGGGTCCGCAGGCAATCAGCCCCAGCATTTT